Shown below are 23 T cell receptor beta chains from a single sample sequenced in a study of cytomegalovirus exposure and HLA in healthy donors. Primers for the PCR totalled 60 Vbeta and 13 Jbeta. Using immunoSEQ multiplex PCR, the repertoire was profiled, and TCRdb retains in-frame clones only, with some absent. The top ten hold about 8% of the sample, which has roughly 99,000 clones, around four fifths seen once. Specimen: PBMCs. The receptor source for this set is a young man in good health and CMV-seronegative.

The CDR3 coding sequence is TGTGCCACCCCCGCAGGGACAACCTACGAGCAGTACTTC. Translated, it gives CATPAGTTYEQYF. The chain links TRBV28 to TRBJ2-5; possible D gene TRBD1, 6 bases. The DNA end lines up better with TRBJ2-7; the J call may be wrong. The CDR3 is 13 amino acids. Germline V gene sequence: CDR1 MDHEN, CDR2 SYDVKM.

The chain joins TRBV2 to TRBJ1-1; 8 nucleotides agree with TRBD1. This CDR3 contains 15 residues. CDR1 and CDR2 from the germline V gene are SNHLY and FYNNEI. Trimming took 6 bases from V and 3 from J; bases not matched to a gene: 9. CDR3 sequence: CASRTSGGTYTEAFF. The CDR3 DNA is TGTGCCAGCAGGACCTCAGGGGGCACGTACACTGAAGCTTTCTTT.

This clone was counted between two and nine times. The CDR3 region is CASSLTDNTGELFF. In nucleotides, the CDR3 is TGTGCCAGCAGCTTAACAGATAACACCGGGGAGCTGTTTTTT. V usage is TRBV7-9 and J usage is TRBJ2-2; no clear D. In germline, CDR1 is SEHNR, CDR2 FQNEAQ (reference sequence). CDR3 length: 14 amino acids. The V end lost 2 bases, the J end lost 2 bases, and 6 bases lay between the germline ends.

The chain has TRBV28 and TRBJ2-7, with 8 bases matching TRBD2. J was trimmed by 3 bases and V by 3 bases; bases with no gene match: 7. This CDR3 region has 15 residues. The germline V gene has CDR1 MDHEN and CDR2 SYDVKM. DNA of the CDR3: TGTGCCAGCAGTTTGGGCGGGGGGCCAGACTACGAGCAGTACTTC. Amino acids: CASSLGGGPDYEQYF.

The chain joins TRBV5-1 to TRBJ2-7; 8 bases map to TRBD2. CDR3 length: 14 residues. Germline assignment: CDR1 SGHRS and CDR2 YFSETQ. J was trimmed by 0 bases and V by 7 bases; bases with no gene match: 6. The CDR3, as DNA: TGCGCCAGCCTTAGCGGGACGGGCTCCTACGAGCAGTACTTC. Its protein product is CASLSGTGSYEQYF.

The gene calls are TRBV6-1 and TRBJ2-5, with TRBD2 as a possible D gene (7 bases). Trimming shortened V by 2 bases and J by 3 bases, and 13 bases separated the two germline ends. There are 15 residues in the CDR3. Per the germline V gene, CDR1 is MNHNS and CDR2 is SASEGT. The CDR3 DNA follows: TGTGCCAGCAGTGAATACGGGGGGCTTGAAGAGACCCAGTACTTC. This encodes CASSEYGGLEETQYF.

This clone was counted only a few times. The chain carries TRBV10-2 and TRBJ2-7; 7 nucleotides match TRBD2. This CDR3 comprises 13 residues. V shed 1 base and J 3 bases; nucleotides not matched to a gene: 0. Germline V lookup: CDR1 WSHSY, CDR2 SAAADI. CDR3 amino acids: CASSEWGGYEQYF. The CDR3 DNA reads TGCGCCAGCAGTGAGTGGGGGGGCTACGAGCAGTACTTC.

This clone was detected a few times. This chain uses TRBV4-1 with TRBJ2-7, with 8 bases identical to TRBD1. V shed 0 bases and J 3 bases; nucleotides not matched to a gene: 1. The CDR3 consists of 14 residues. Germline V gives CDR1 MGHRA, CDR2 YSYEKL. CDR3 loop: CASSQEGQDYEQYF. In DNA form, the CDR3 reads TGCGCCAGCAGCCAAGAGGGACAGGACTACGAGCAGTACTTC.

The sample holds a few counts of this clone. This chain links TRBV30 with TRBJ1-2; no clear D gene. The CDR3 length is 11 residues. The V gene's germline CDR1 is GTSNPN and CDR2 SVGIG (reference sequence). Deletions cut 0 bases from V and 8 bases from J, with 7 bases between. The CDR3 region is CAWSVQYGYTF. The CDR3 nucleotides are TGTGCCTGGAGTGTACAGTACGGCTACACCTTC.

The chain links TRBV7-2 to TRBJ2-7; 10 bases are shared with TRBD2. CDR3 size: 15 residues. Germline assignment: CDR1 SGHTA and CDR2 FQGNSA. The ends lost 1 base at V and 7 bases at J; junction bases unmatched: 7. The CDR3 loop is CASSLVGLAGAEQYF. The CDR3 DNA is TGTGCCAGCAGCTTAGTGGGGCTAGCGGGGGCTGAGCAGTACTTC. The full variable domain, completed using reference TRBV7-2 and TRBJ2-7, is GAGVSQSPSNKVTEKGKDVELRCDPISGHTALYWYRQSLGQGLEFLIYFQGNSAPDKSGLPSDRFSAERTGGSVSTLTIQRTQQEDSAVYLCASSLVGLAGAEQYFGPGTRLTVT.

This clone was detected only a few times. The chain employs TRBV2 and TRBJ1-1; TRBD1 matches 10 bases. The CDR3 is made up of 14 amino acids. The germline gives CDR1 SNHLY, CDR2 FYNNEI. V gave up 4 bases and J gave up 6 bases; unmatched junction bases: 5. CDR3 region: CASSVGTGVSEAFF. CDR3 sequence (DNA): TGTGCCAGCAGTGTAGGGACAGGGGTGTCTGAAGCTTTCTTT. The full variable domain, rest sourced from reference TRBV2 and TRBJ1-1, is EPEVTQTPSHQVTQMGQEVILRCVPISNHLYFYWYRQILGQKVEFLVSFYNNEISEKSEIFDDQFSVERPDGSNFTLKIRSTKLEDSAMYFCASSVGTGVSEAFFGQGTRLTVV.

The V call is TRBV18, the J call TRBJ1-3; 7 bases match TRBD1. The CDR3 has 16 amino acids. Germline values: CDR1 KGHSH, CDR2 LQKENI. With 3 bases clipped from V and 2 bases from J, the junction kept 7 bases outside the gene matches. CDR3 DNA sequence: TGTGCCAGCTCACCCTTTGAAAGGGGGCCTGGAAACACCATATATTTT. This sequence encodes CASSPFERGPGNTIYF.

The rearrangement uses TRBV6-5 and TRBJ2-7; the D gene is possibly TRBD2 (5 bases). Germline assignment: CDR1 MNHEY and CDR2 SVGAGI. Between the trimmed V and J ends, which lost 5 bases and 2 bases, there was a span of 13 bases. The CDR3 totals 14 residues. The CDR3 DNA follows: TGTGCCAGCAGTCCTCCCGGGGTTCCCTACGAGCAGTACTTC. Translating gives CASSPPGVPYEQYF.

This clone was recorded once. The chain carries TRBV7-8 and TRBJ1-2, with 8 nucleotides matching TRBD1. Germline V gene lookup returns CDR1 SGHVS and CDR2 FQNEAQ. Germline trimming cut 1 base from V and 4 bases from J; bases unmatched to any gene: 5. The CDR3 extends over 15 amino acids. CDR3 loop: CASSLGTGSSYGYTF. CDR3 in DNA: TGTGCCAGCAGCTTAGGGACAGGGTCGAGCTATGGCTACACCTTC. Drawing the rest from reference TRBV7-8 and TRBJ1-2, the complete variable domain is GAGVSQSPRYKVAKRGQDVALRCDPISGHVSLFWYQQALGQGPEFLTYFQNEAQLDKSGLPSDRFFAERPEGSVSTLKIQRTQQEDSAVYLCASSLGTGSSYGYTFGSGTRLTVV.

The chain joins TRBV27 to TRBJ2-7; 8 bases map to TRBD1. The CDR3 runs 14 residues. V lost 5 bases, J lost 3 bases, and 6 bases stayed unmatched. Looked up from germline, CDR1 is MNHEY and CDR2 is SMNVEV (reference sequence). CDR3 residues: CASSVRDRSYEQYF. The DNA for the CDR3 is TGTGCCAGCAGTGTCCGGGACAGGAGCTACGAGCAGTACTTC.

This clone has just a few counts. The CDR3: CASSLMRATYEQYF. The CDR3 DNA is TGTGCCAGCAGCCTGATGCGAGCTACCTACGAGCAGTACTTC. This chain uses TRBV5-8 with TRBJ2-7; D uncertain. CDR3 length: 14 amino acids. The germline V and J ends were trimmed by 4 bases and 2 bases, with 13 bases remaining between them. Germline V gene data show CDR1 as SGHTS and CDR2 as YDEGEE.

V is TRBV15 and J is TRBJ1-3; the match to TRBD1 covers 10 bases. Trimming at V came to 0 bases and at J to 4 bases, leaving 6 bases not matched to a gene. Germline-derived CDR1 and CDR2 are LNHNV and YYDKDF (reference sequence). The CDR3 consists of 17 residues. The CDR3 spells CATSRDRGTGVGNTIYF. CDR3 nucleotides: TGTGCCACCAGCAGAGATAGAGGGACAGGGGTAGGAAACACCATATATTTT.

This sequence joins TRBV5-1 and TRBJ2-7, with D hard to call. The length of the CDR3 is 15 residues. With 7 bases removed from V and 4 bases from J, the gap between germline ends came to 21 bases. Germline V gives CDR1 SGHRS, CDR2 YFSETQ. This CDR3 reads CASGSGSPLLYEQYF. CDR3 DNA: TGCGCCAGCGGTTCCGGGTCGCCCTTATTATACGAGCAGTACTTC.

This rearrangement joins TRBV14 to TRBJ2-1, with a weak D call TRBD2 (6 bases). The germline V and J ends were trimmed by 1 base and 6 bases, with 16 bases remaining between them. Germline CDR1 reads SGHDN; CDR2 reads FVKESK. The CDR3 is 16 amino acids. The CDR3 loop reads CASSQVGLRTTNEQFF. The CDR3 coding sequence is TGTGCCAGCAGCCAAGTTGGCTTGAGGACTACCAATGAGCAGTTCTTC.

This clone was found a few times. CDR3 DNA sequence: TGTGCCATCAGAAGGACAGGCGTAGGGTATGGCTACACCTTC. This codes for CAIRRTGVGYGYTF. The chain combines TRBV10-3 with TRBJ1-2, with TRBD1 matching 7 bases. Germline V lookup: CDR1 ENHRY, CDR2 SYGVKD. CDR3 length: 14 residues. Unmatched junction bases numbered 9, after V lost 6 bases and J lost 5 bases.

This clone was detected a few times. J is TRBJ1-3 and V is TRBV11-2, with 11 bases identical to TRBD1. The V segment lost 1 base and the J segment 4 bases; nucleotides outside the gene matches: 6. The germline gives CDR1 SGHAT, CDR2 FQNNGV. CDR3 length: 17 residues. The CDR3: CASSLGGQGARGNTIYF. CDR3 coding DNA: TGTGCCAGCAGCTTAGGCGGACAGGGGGCGCGGGGAAACACCATATATTTT.

This clone was observed a few times. The chain couples TRBV6-1 to TRBJ1-2; TRBD1 matches at 10 bases. CDR3 length equals 13 residues. After removal of 6 bases from V and 7 bases from J, the junction contained 5 bases not matched to a gene. Germline CDR1 and CDR2: MNHNS and SASEGT. This CDR3 is CASRGQGRGGYTF. CDR3 DNA sequence: TGTGCCAGCAGGGGACAGGGGAGAGGTGGCTACACCTTC.

The rearrangement links TRBV28 to TRBJ2-7; the D gene is possibly TRBD1 (5 bases). Germline CDR1 is MDHEN and CDR2 is SYDVKM. Trimming shortened V by 7 bases and J by 1 base, and 17 bases separated the two germline ends. The CDR3 extends over 15 amino acids. The CDR3 sequence: CASNLQVSPSYEQYF. In DNA, the CDR3 is TGTGCCAGCAATCTACAGGTGAGCCCATCCTACGAGCAGTACTTC.